These 16 T cell receptor beta chains were sequenced from one sample in a study of T cell responses to AZD1222 COVID-19 vaccine. Clones were read by immunoSEQ multiplex PCR, and TCRdb kept only the in-frame ones, dropping some. The sample contains tens of thousands of clones, roughly 86% of which appear only once. The specimen was peripheral blood, collected on day 0 of AZD1222 vaccination. Receptors were obtained from an adult in good health.

The gene calls are TRBV5-1 and TRBJ2-7; D might be TRBD2 (6 bases). The length of the CDR3 is 14 residues. Germline assignment: CDR1 SGHRS and CDR2 YFSETQ. Trimming pared 4 bases from V and 2 bases from J, leaving 13 bases between. The DNA of the CDR3 is TGCGCCAGCAGCCCACTTACTAGCCCCTACGAGCAGTACTTC. It encodes CASSPLTSPYEQYF.

The gene calls are TRBV29-1 and TRBJ1-1, with D uncertain. Germline V lookup: CDR1 SQVTM, CDR2 ANQGSEA. The CDR3 runs 10 residues. V lost 6 bases to trimming and J lost 8 bases, with 10 bases between them. This CDR3 is CSVTATEAFF. The CDR3 bases are TGCAGCGTGACGGCGACAGAAGCTTTCTTT.

V and J are TRBV19 and TRBJ2-5; 16 bases match TRBD2. This CDR3 contains 16 residues. Losses at the gene ends were 6 bases for V and 5 bases for J; bases not matched to a gene: 6. CDR1 and CDR2 from the germline V gene are LNHDA and SQIVND (reference sequence). The CDR3 region is CASRGLAGGPGETQYF. The DNA of the CDR3 is TGTGCCAGTAGGGGACTAGCGGGAGGGCCAGGGGAGACCCAGTACTTC.

The chain is built from TRBV10-3 and TRBJ1-4; D gene unclear. Germline loops: CDR1 ENHRY, CDR2 SYGVKD. This CDR3 region has 14 residues. V shed 0 bases and J shed 8 bases, with 10 bases lying between them. The CDR3 here is CAISESSRREKLFF. CDR3 bases: TGTGCCATCAGTGAGTCGAGCAGGCGGGAAAAACTGTTTTTT.

This chain joins TRBV18 and TRBJ1-5; 8 nucleotides align to TRBD1. The trim removed 3 bases at V and 0 bases at J, leaving 1 base unmatched. Germline V CDR1 and CDR2: KGHSH, LQKENI. CDR3 size: 15 residues. The CDR3 coding sequence is TGTGCCAGCTCACCGGGACAGGTTAGCAATCAGCCCCAGCATTTT. Translating it yields CASSPGQVSNQPQHF. The whole variable domain, filled in from reference TRBV18 and TRBJ1-5, reads NAGVMQNPRHLVRRRGQEARLRCSPMKGHSHVYWYRQLPEEGLKFMVYLQKENIIDESGMPKERFSAEFPKEGPSILRIQQVVRGDSAAYFCASSPGQVSNQPQHFGDGTRLSIL.

V is TRBV5-1 and J is TRBJ1-2; no definite D call. Per the germline V gene, CDR1 is SGHRS and CDR2 is YFSETQ. V was trimmed by 2 bases and J by 3 bases, leaving 8 bases between them. The CDR3 contains 13 residues. This chain's CDR3 is CASSLKGDYGYTF. CDR3 in DNA: TGCGCCAGCAGCTTAAAGGGTGACTATGGCTACACCTTC.

This chain uses TRBV30 with TRBJ1-4; D is unclear. This CDR3 contains 12 residues. Between the trimmed V and J ends, which lost 0 bases and 5 bases, there was a span of 4 bases. Looked up from germline, CDR1 is GTSNPN and CDR2 is SVGIG (reference sequence). CDR3 nucleotide sequence: TGTGCCTGGAGTGTCGAGAATGAAAAACTGTTTTTT. This encodes CAWSVENEKLFF.

The gene calls are TRBV3-1 (or the pseudogene TRBV3-2) and TRBJ2-3; D is tentatively TRBD1 or TRBD2 (6 bases each). The germline V gene has CDR1 LGHDT and CDR2 YNNKEL (reference sequence). V was shortened by 6 bases and J by 9 bases, with 19 bases between the two germline ends. The CDR3 is 14 residues long. This CDR3 reads CASSPPHRGGTQYF. The CDR3 DNA is TGTGCCAGCAGTCCTCCTCATCGAGGGGGGACGCAGTATTTT.

The gene calls are TRBV20-1 and TRBJ1-5, with unresolved D. Germline-derived CDR1 and CDR2 are DFQATT and SNEGSKA (reference sequence). V lost 6 bases to trimming and J lost 5 bases, with 14 bases between them. CDR3 length: 13 residues. CDR3 sequence reads: CSASRRPDQPQHF. The CDR3 bases are TGCAGTGCCAGTAGACGGCCAGATCAGCCCCAGCATTTT.

The chain links TRBV7-2 to TRBJ1-1, with D hard to call. Germline assignment: CDR1 SGHTA and CDR2 FQGNSA. V was cut by 7 bases and J by 4 bases, with 13 bases left in between. The CDR3 length is 13 residues. This CDR3 is CASNTRRSTEAFF. CDR3 DNA: TGTGCCAGCAACACACGACGGTCCACTGAAGCTTTCTTT. The entire variable domain, with the rest obtained from reference TRBV7-2 and TRBJ1-1, is as follows: GAGVSQSPSNKVTEKGKDVELRCDPISGHTALYWYRQSLGQGLEFLIYFQGNSAPDKSGLPSDRFSAERTGGSVSTLTIQRTQQEDSAVYLCASNTRRSTEAFFGQGTRLTVV.

V usage is TRBV27 and J usage is TRBJ1-3; D call uncertain. Germline lookup yields CDR1 MNHEY and CDR2 SMNVEV (reference sequence). Trimming pared 3 bases from V and 0 bases from J, leaving 6 bases between. This CDR3 spans 14 amino acids. The CDR3: CASSLDISGNTIYF. The DNA of the CDR3 is TGTGCCAGCAGTTTGGATATCTCTGGAAACACCATATATTTT.

The chain joins TRBV4-3 to TRBJ2-1; TRBD1 is a possible D gene (6 bases). This CDR3 has 16 amino acids. V lost 5 bases and J 8 bases, leaving 22 bases between the germline ends. Germline V CDR1 and CDR2: LGHNA, YSLEER. CDR3 nucleotide sequence: TGCGCCAGCAGCACCTACAGGGTAGCGATTGGGGATGAGCAGTTCTTC. Amino acid sequence: CASSTYRVAIGDEQFF.

This clone is a singleton in its sample. This sequence joins TRBV28 and TRBJ1-3, with D possibly being TRBD1 (5 bases). This CDR3 is built from 17 residues. Per the germline V gene, CDR1 is MDHEN and CDR2 is SYDVKM. Trimming took 4 bases from V and 2 from J, leaving 18 bases between them. The CDR3 protein is CASSSVGGRFPGNTIYF. In nucleotides, the CDR3 is TGTGCCAGCAGTTCCGTCGGGGGTAGGTTCCCTGGAAACACCATATATTTT.

The CDR3 sequence is CASLTGVSRQQKSYEQYF. CDR3 in DNA: TGTGCCAGCCTTACAGGGGTCAGTCGCCAACAAAAGTCCTACGAGCAGTACTTC. The chain uses TRBV21-1 and TRBJ2-7; whether TRBD1, the table's D call, matches the DNA was not checked. TRBV21-1 is given as a pseudogene. The CDR3 is 18 amino acids.

J is TRBJ2-3 and V is TRBV4-2; a weak D match, TRBD2 (6 bases). The CDR3 has 13 amino acids. Germline loops: CDR1 LGHNA, CDR2 YNFKEQ. The V end lost 8 bases, the J end lost 3 bases, and 12 bases lay between the germline ends. The chain's CDR3 is CASGDSGTDTQYF. The CDR3 DNA follows: TGTGCCAGCGGCGATAGCGGAACAGATACGCAGTATTTT.

The rearrangement links TRBV18 to TRBJ1-2; no clear D. The CDR3 spans 15 residues. Germline V gene data show CDR1 as KGHSH and CDR2 as LQKENI. The V end lost 3 bases, the J end lost 0 bases, and 11 bases lay between the germline ends. The CDR3 DNA reads as TGTGCCAGCTCACCCAATTCAGAGACTAACTATGGCTACACCTTC. Translation gives CASSPNSETNYGYTF.